The clone carrying this TCR beta chain was observed a handful of times. This specimen comes from a study of CD8+ T cells in alopecia areata. V was trimmed by 0 bases and J by 0 bases, leaving 12 bases between them. The CDR3 runs 16 residues. Per the germline V gene, CDR1 is MGHRA and CDR2 is YSYEKL. After isolation, RNA underwent reverse transcription to generate cDNA as the sequencing template. Some clones are missing from TCRdb's copy, which holds only in-frame ones; the method was immunoSEQ multiplex PCR. The table has 150,000 or so clones, around 47% seen once. Investigators sorted PBMCs to obtain both CD4+ and CD8+ T cells.

The material sequenced was CD4+ T cells sorted from blood. The source is a human donor with alopecia areata. The rearrangement joins TRBV4-1 to TRBJ2-7, with a tentative D call TRBD1 (5 bases). CDR3 residues: CASSQDVGAISYEQYF. In DNA form, the CDR3 reads TGCGCCAGCAGCCAAGACGTAGGGGCGATCTCCTACGAGCAGTACTTC.